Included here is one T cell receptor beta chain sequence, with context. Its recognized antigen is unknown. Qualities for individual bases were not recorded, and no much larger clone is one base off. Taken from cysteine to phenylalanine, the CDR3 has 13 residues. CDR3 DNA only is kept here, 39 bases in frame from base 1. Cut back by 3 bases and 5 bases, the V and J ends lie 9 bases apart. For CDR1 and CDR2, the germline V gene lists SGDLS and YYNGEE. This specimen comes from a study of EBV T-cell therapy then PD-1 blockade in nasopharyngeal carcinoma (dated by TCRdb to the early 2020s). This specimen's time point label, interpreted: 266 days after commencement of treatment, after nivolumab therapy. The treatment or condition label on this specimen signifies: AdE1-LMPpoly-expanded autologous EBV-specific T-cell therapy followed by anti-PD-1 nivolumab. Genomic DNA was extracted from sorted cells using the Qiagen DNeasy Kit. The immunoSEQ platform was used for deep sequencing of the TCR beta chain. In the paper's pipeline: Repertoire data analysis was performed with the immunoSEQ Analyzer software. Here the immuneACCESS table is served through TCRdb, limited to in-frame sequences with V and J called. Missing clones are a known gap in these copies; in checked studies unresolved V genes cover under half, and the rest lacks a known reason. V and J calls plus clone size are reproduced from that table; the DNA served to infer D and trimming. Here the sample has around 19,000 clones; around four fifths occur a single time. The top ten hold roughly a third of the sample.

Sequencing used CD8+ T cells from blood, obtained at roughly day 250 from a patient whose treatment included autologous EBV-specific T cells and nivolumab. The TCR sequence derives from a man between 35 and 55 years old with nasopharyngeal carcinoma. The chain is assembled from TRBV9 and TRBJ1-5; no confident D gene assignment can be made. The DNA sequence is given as TGTGCCAGCAGCGGAAAGGACGATCAGCCCCAGCATTTT. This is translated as CASSGKDDQPQHF.